This T cell receptor beta chain was sequenced for a study of T cells in Graves' hyperthyroidism and ophthalmopathy. TCR beta CDR3 regions were amplified from RNA. Using the HTBI primer set, a first-round RT-PCR was run on the TCR CDR3. TCRdb reprocessed the multiplex PCR reads with MiXCR, giving one entry per CDR3 protein. The table shows about 380,000 distinct CDR3 sequences, with roughly 13% occurring only once. Germline CDR1 is DFQATT and CDR2 is SNEGSKA (reference sequence). The junction had 2 bases not matched to a gene; V was cut back by 1 base and J by 4 bases. CDR3 length: 13 amino acids. There are many counts of this clonotype.

This chain links TRBV20-1 with TRBJ2-7; 9 nucleotides align to TRBD2. The clonotype comes from a woman aged 60 to 75 with Graves' hyperthyroidism. Sequenced input: blood. CDR3 sequence reads: CSARGGRAYEQYF. The CDR3 coding sequence is TGCAGTGCTAGAGGCGGGAGGGCTTACGAGCAGTACTTC.